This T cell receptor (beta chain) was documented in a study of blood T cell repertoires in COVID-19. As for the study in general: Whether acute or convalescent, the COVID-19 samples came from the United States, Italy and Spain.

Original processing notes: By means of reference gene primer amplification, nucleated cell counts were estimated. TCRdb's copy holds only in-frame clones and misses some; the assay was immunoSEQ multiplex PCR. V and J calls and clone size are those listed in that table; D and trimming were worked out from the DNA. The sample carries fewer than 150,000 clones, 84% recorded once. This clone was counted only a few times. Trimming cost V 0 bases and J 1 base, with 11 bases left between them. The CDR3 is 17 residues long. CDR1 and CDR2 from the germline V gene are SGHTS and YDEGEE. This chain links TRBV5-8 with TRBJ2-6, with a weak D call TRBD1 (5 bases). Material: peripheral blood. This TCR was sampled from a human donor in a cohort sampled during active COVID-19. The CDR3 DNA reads TGTGCCAGCAGCTTGGCCGTGGGGCCTTCTGGGGCCAACGTCCTGACTTTC. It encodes CASSLAVGPSGANVLTF.